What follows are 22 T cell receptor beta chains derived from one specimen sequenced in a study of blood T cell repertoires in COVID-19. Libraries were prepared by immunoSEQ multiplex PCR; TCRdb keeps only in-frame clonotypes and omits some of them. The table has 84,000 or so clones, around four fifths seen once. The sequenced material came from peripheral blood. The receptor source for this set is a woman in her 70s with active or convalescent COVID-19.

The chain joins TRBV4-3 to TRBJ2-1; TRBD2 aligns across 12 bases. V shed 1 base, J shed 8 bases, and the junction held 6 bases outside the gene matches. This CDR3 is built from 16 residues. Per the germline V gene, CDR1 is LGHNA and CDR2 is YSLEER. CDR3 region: CASSQGASGGAYEQFF. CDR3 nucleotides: TGCGCCAGCAGCCAAGGGGCTAGCGGGGGGGCCTATGAGCAGTTCTTC.

This chain's CDR3 is CASSPNTGISLGTNTEAFF. In DNA, the CDR3 is TGTGCCAGCTCACCCAATACAGGGATTTCCTTAGGAACCAACACTGAAGCTTTCTTT. The V gene is TRBV18, the J gene TRBJ1-1; a weak D match, TRBD1 (6 bases). The CDR3 loop spans 19 amino acids. Trimming removed 3 bases from V and 2 bases from J, with 25 bases in between. CDR1 is KGHSH, CDR2 LQKENI, per germline. Variable domain in full (rest from reference TRBV18 and TRBJ1-1): NAGVMQNPRHLVRRRGQEARLRCSPMKGHSHVYWYRQLPEEGLKFMVYLQKENIIDESGMPKERFSAEFPKEGPSILRIQQVVRGDSAAYFCASSPNTGISLGTNTEAFFGQGTRLTVV.

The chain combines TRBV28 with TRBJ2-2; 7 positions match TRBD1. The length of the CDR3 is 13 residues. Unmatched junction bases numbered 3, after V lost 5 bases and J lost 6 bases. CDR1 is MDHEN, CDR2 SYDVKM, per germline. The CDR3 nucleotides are TGTGCCAGCAGTGGCACAGGGGCCGGGGAGCTGTTTTTT. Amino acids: CASSGTGAGELFF. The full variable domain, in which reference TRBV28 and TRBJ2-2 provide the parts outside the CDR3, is DVKVTQSSRYLVKRTGEKVFLECVQDMDHENMFWYRQDPGLGLRLIYFSYDVKMKEKGDIPEGYSVSREKKERFSLILESASTNQTSMYLCASSGTGAGELFFGEGSRLTVL.

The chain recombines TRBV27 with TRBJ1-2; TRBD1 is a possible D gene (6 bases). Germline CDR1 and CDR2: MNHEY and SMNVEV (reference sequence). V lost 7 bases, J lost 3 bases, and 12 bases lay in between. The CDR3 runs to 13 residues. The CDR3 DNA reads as TGTGCCAGCACGACGACAGGAGACTATGGCTACACCTTC. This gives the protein CASTTTGDYGYTF.

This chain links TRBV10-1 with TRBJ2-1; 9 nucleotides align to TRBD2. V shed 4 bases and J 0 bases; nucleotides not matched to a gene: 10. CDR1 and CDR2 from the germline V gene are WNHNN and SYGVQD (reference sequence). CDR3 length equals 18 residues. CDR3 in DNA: TGCGCCAGCAGTGGGAATTGGGGTAGCGGGAGCTCCTACAATGAGCAGTTCTTC. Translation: CASSGNWGSGSSYNEQFF.

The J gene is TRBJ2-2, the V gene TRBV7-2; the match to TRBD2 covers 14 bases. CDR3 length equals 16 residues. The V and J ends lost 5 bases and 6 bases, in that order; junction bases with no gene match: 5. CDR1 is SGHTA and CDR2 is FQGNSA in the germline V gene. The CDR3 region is CASSETSGGAPGELFF. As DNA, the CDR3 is TGTGCCAGCAGCGAGACTAGCGGGGGGGCCCCCGGGGAGCTGTTTTTT. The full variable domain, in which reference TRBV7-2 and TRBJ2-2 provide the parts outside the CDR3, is GAGVSQSPSNKVTEKGKDVELRCDPISGHTALYWYRQSLGQGLEFLIYFQGNSAPDKSGLPSDRFSAERTGGSVSTLTIQRTQQEDSAVYLCASSETSGGAPGELFFGEGSRLTVL.

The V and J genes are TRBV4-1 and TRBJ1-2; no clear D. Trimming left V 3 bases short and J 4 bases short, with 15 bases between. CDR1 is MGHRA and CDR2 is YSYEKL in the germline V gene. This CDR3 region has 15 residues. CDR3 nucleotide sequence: TGCGCCAGCAGCCAGGAGGCCGATAGACGCTATGGCTACACCTTC. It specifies CASSQEADRRYGYTF.

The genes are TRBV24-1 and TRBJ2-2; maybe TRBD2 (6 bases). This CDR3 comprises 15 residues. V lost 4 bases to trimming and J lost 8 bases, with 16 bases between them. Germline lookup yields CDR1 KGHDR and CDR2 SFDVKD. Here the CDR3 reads CATSDVNSGVGELFF. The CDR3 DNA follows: TGTGCCACCAGTGACGTGAATAGCGGCGTGGGGGAGCTGTTTTTT.

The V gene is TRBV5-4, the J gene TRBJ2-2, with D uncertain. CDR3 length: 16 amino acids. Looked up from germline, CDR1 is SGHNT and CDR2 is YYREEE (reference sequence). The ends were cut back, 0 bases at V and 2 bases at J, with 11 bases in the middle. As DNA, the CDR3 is TGTGCCAGCAGCTTGGGGTTGGGCGTCAACACCGGGGAGCTGTTTTTT. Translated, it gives CASSLGLGVNTGELFF.

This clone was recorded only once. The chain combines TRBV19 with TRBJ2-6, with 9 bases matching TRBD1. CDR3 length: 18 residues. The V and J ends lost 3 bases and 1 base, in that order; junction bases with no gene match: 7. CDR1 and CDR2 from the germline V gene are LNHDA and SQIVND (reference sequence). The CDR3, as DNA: TGTGCCAGTAGTATTGGGGGACAGGGTAGGTCTGGGGCCAACGTCCTGACTTTC. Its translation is CASSIGGQGRSGANVLTF.

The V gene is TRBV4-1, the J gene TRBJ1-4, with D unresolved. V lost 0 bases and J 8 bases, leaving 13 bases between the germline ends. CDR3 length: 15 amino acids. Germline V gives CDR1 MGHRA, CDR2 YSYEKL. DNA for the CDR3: TGCGCCAGCAGCCAAGAAGGGAGGAGAGGGGAAAAACTGTTTTTT. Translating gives CASSQEGRRGEKLFF.

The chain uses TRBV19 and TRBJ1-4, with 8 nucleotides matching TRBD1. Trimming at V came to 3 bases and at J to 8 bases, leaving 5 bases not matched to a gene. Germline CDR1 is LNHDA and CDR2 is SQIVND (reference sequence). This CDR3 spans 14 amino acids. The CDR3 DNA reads TGTGCCAGTAGTATGGACAGGGTCGGAGAAAAACTGTTTTTT. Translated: CASSMDRVGEKLFF.

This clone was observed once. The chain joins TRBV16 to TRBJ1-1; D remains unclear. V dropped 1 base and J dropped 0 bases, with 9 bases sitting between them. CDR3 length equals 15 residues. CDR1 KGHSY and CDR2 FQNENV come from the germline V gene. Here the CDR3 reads CASSQLRYLNTEAFF. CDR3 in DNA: TGTGCCAGCAGCCAATTGCGTTATCTGAACACTGAAGCTTTCTTT. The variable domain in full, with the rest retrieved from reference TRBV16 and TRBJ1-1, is GEEVAQTPKHLVRGEGQKAKLYCAPIKGHSYVFWYQQVLKNEFKFLISFQNENVFDETGMPKERFSAKCLPNSPCSLEIQATKLEDSAVYFCASSQLRYLNTEAFFGQGTRLTVV.

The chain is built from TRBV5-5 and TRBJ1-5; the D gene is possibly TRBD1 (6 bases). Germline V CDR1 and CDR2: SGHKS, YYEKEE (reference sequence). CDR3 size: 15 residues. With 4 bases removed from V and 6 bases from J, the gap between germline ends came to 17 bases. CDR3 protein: CASSRQEYDGQPQHF. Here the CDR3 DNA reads TGTGCCAGCAGCAGACAGGAGTATGACGGTCAGCCCCAGCATTTT.

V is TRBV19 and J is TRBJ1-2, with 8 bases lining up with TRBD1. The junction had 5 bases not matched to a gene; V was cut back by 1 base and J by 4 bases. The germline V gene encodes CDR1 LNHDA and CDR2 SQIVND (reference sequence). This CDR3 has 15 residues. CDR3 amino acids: CASSIVAGGGYGYTF. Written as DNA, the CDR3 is TGTGCCAGTAGTATAGTGGCAGGGGGCGGCTATGGCTACACCTTC.

This chain's CDR3 is CASSLDRGGRGPYGYTF. CDR3 nucleotides: TGTGCCAGCAGCTTAGATCGAGGAGGCAGGGGTCCCTATGGCTACACCTTC. The gene calls are TRBV11-2 and TRBJ1-2; perhaps TRBD1 as D (6 bases). The CDR3 is 17 residues long. With 0 bases removed from V and 4 bases from J, the gap between germline ends came to 18 bases. Per the germline V gene, CDR1 is SGHAT and CDR2 is FQNNGV. Complete variable domain (other parts from reference TRBV11-2 and TRBJ1-2): EAGVAQSPRYKIIEKRQSVAFWCNPISGHATLYWYQQILGQGPKLLIQFQNNGVVDDSQLPKDRFSAERLKGVDSTLKIQPAKLEDSAVYLCASSLDRGGRGPYGYTFGSGTRLTVV.

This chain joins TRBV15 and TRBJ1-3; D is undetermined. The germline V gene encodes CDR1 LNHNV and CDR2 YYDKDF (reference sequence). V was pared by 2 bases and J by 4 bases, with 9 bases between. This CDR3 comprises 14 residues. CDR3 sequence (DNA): TGTGCCACCAGCAGACCGGAGAGGGGAAACACCATATATTTT. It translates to CATSRPERGNTIYF. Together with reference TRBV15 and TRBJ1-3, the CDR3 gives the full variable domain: DAMVIQNPRYQVTQFGKPVTLSCSQTLNHNVMYWYQQKSSQAPKLLFHYYDKDFNNEADTPDNFQSRRPNTSFCFLDIRSPGLGDTAMYLCATSRPERGNTIYFGEGSWLTVV.

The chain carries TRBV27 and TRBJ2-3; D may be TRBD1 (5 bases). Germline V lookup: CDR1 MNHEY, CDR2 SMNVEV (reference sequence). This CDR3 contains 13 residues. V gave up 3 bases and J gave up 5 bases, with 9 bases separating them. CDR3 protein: CASSFQGRDTQYF. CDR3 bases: TGTGCCAGCAGTTTCCAGGGAAGAGATACGCAGTATTTT.

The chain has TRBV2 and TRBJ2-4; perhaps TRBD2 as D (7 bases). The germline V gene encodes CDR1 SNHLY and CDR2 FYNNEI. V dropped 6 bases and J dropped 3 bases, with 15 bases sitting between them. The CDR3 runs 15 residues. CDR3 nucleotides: TGTGCCAGCAGAAGGGAGGGGGGAGGCAAAAACATTCAGTACTTC. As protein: CASRREGGGKNIQYF.

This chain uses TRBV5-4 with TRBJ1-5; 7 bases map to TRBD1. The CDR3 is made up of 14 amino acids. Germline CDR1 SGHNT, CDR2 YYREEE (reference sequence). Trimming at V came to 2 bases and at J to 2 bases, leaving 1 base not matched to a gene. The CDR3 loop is CASSFDRGNQPQHF. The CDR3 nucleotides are TGTGCCAGCAGCTTCGACAGGGGCAATCAGCCCCAGCATTTT.

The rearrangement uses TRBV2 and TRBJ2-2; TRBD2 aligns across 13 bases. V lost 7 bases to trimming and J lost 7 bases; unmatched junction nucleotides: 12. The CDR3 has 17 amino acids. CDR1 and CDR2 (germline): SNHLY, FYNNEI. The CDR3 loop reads CASTGGEGLAGVGELFF. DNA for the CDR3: TGTGCCAGCACCGGAGGAGAAGGACTAGCGGGGGTCGGGGAGCTGTTTTTT.

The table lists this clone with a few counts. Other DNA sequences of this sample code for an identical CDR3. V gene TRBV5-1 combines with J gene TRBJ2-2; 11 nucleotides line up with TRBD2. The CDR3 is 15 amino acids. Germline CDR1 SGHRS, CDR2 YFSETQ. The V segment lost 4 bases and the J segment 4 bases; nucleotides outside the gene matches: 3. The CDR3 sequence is CASSPGLAGTGELFF. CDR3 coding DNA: TGCGCCAGCAGCCCCGGACTAGCGGGCACCGGGGAGCTGTTTTTT.